This T cell receptor beta chain was sequenced during a study of blood T cell repertoires in COVID-19. On the study more broadly: COVID-19 samples from acute and convalescent phases originated in the United States, Italy and Spain.

Produced via immunoSEQ multiplex PCR; TCRdb's table is partial and in-frame only. The sample records under 250,000 clones, approximately 88% being singletons. Germline V lookup: CDR1 SGHNT, CDR2 YENEEA. This CDR3 spans 15 amino acids. Losses at the gene ends were 1 base for V and 0 bases for J; bases not matched to a gene: 2. During the 2 weeks before they entered the study, exposed participants had met someone with a PCR-confirmed or clinician-diagnosed COVID-19 case. Input material: PBMCs or T cells enriched from blood (not recorded which). This TCR came from a woman aged 40 to 50 who had been exposed to COVID-19. The chain recombines TRBV11-3 with TRBJ2-5, with 7 positions matching TRBD2. The CDR3 protein is CASSLGGRNQETQYF. CDR3 nucleotides: TGTGCCAGCAGCTTAGGCGGGAGAAACCAAGAGACCCAGTACTTC.